The 26 T cell receptor beta chains below come from one sample, sequenced in a study of blood T cell repertoires in COVID-19. The table came from immunoSEQ multiplex PCR; TCRdb's copy has only in-frame clones and leaves some out. This sample carries over 110,000 clones, about three quarters of them seen once, and the ten largest clones take around 13%. Sequencing was carried out using peripheral blood. The receptor source for this set is a man aged 80 or over with acute or convalescent COVID-19.

V is TRBV7-2 and J is TRBJ1-1; maybe TRBD1 (5 bases). The CDR3 loop spans 14 amino acids. The V gene's germline CDR1 is SGHTA and CDR2 FQGNSA. V lost 5 bases and J 6 bases, leaving 16 bases between the germline ends. CDR3 protein: CASSADPSGAEAFF. The CDR3 nucleotides are TGTGCCAGCAGCGCGGACCCCTCGGGGGCTGAAGCTTTCTTT.

This chain joins TRBV18 and TRBJ1-2; TRBD1 matches at 7 bases. The germline V gene encodes CDR1 KGHSH and CDR2 LQKENI. The CDR3 loop spans 14 amino acids. V was pared by 5 bases and J by 10 bases, with 13 bases of the junction left unmatched. CDR3 in DNA: TGTGCCAGCTCAGAAGGACAGGTTTTACCCCACTACACCTTC. It translates to CASSEGQVLPHYTF.

In its sample, this clone was seen a few times. The chain links TRBV9 to TRBJ1-5; D is perhaps TRBD1 (6 bases). The CDR3 sequence is 16 residues long. The germline gives CDR1 SGDLS, CDR2 YYNGEE. With 2 bases removed from V and 5 bases from J, the gap between germline ends came to 17 bases. As DNA, the CDR3 is TGTGCCAGCAGCGTTAAAACAGGGTTCCGGTATCAGCCCCAGCATTTT. Translating gives CASSVKTGFRYQPQHF. The entire variable domain, with the rest obtained from reference TRBV9 and TRBJ1-5, is as follows: DSGVTQTPKHLITATGQRVTLRCSPRSGDLSVYWYQQSLDQGLQFLIQYYNGEERAKGNILERFSAQQFPDLHSELNLSSLELGDSALYFCASSVKTGFRYQPQHFGDGTRLSIL.

The CDR3 bases are TGTGCCAGCAGTTCAAGTGGACAGGGGTTGAACACTGAAGCTTTCTTT. Encoded protein: CASSSSGQGLNTEAFF. The gene calls are TRBV28 and TRBJ1-1, with 9 bases that match TRBD1. The CDR3 loop spans 16 amino acids. Germline V gene data show CDR1 as MDHEN and CDR2 as SYDVKM. J lost 0 bases, V lost 4 bases, and 6 bases had no gene match.

This clone was seen a few times. V is TRBV18 and J is TRBJ2-2; D unclear. The CDR3 extends over 14 amino acids. V gave up 2 bases and J gave up 0 bases, with 4 bases separating them. Germline V lookup: CDR1 KGHSH, CDR2 LQKENI. CDR3: CASSPTTNTGELFF. CDR3 nucleotide sequence: TGTGCCAGCTCACCAACAACGAACACCGGGGAGCTGTTTTTT. The full variable domain, completed using reference TRBV18 and TRBJ2-2, is NAGVMQNPRHLVRRRGQEARLRCSPMKGHSHVYWYRQLPEEGLKFMVYLQKENIIDESGMPKERFSAEFPKEGPSILRIQQVVRGDSAAYFCASSPTTNTGELFFGEGSRLTVL.

This clone has just one count. The V and J genes are TRBV6-1 and TRBJ1-4; D not resolved. Trimming removed 1 base from V and 0 bases from J, with 15 bases in between. This CDR3 has 18 residues. Germline loops: CDR1 MNHNS, CDR2 SASEGT. As DNA, the CDR3 is TGTGCCAGCAGTGAAGTTCCCACCATGAGTGCAACTAATGAAAAACTGTTTTTT. The encoded protein is CASSEVPTMSATNEKLFF.

V is TRBV15 and J is TRBJ1-5; D gene unclear. This CDR3 comprises 14 residues. The germline V gene has CDR1 LNHNV and CDR2 YYDKDF (reference sequence). Trimming pared 0 bases from V and 8 bases from J, leaving 11 bases between. The CDR3 DNA reads as TGTGCCACCAGCAGAGAGATAGGCCAGGAGCCCCAGCATTTT. It translates to CATSREIGQEPQHF.

The CDR3 DNA is TGTGCCAGCAGCCAAGATGACGGGGGGAACTATGGCTACACCTTC. Its translation: CASSQDDGGNYGYTF. The chain combines TRBV4-2 with TRBJ1-2, with D tentatively TRBD1 (5 bases). Trimming shortened V by 0 bases and J by 2 bases, and 10 bases separated the two germline ends. The CDR3 has 15 amino acids. Germline V gene sequence: CDR1 LGHNA, CDR2 YNFKEQ.

The chain recombines TRBV24-1 with TRBJ2-1, with 9 bases that match TRBD1. Trimming took 5 bases from V and 9 from J; bases not matched to a gene: 4. CDR1 is KGHDR, CDR2 SFDVKD, per germline. CDR3 length equals 13 residues. This CDR3 is CATSGTGQGEQFF. The CDR3, as DNA: TGTGCCACCAGTGGAACGGGACAGGGTGAGCAGTTCTTC.

The chain recombines TRBV4-3 with TRBJ1-6, with D possibly being TRBD1 (6 bases). The CDR3 has 14 amino acids. In germline, CDR1 is LGHNA, CDR2 YSLEER. V lost 4 bases, J lost 10 bases, and 14 bases lay in between. The CDR3 here is CASSLGQGRSPLHF. The CDR3 DNA sequence: TGCGCCAGCAGCCTCGGGCAGGGGAGATCACCCCTCCACTTT.

The chain recombines TRBV28 with TRBJ1-6; 8 bases map to TRBD1. Germline assignment: CDR1 MDHEN and CDR2 SYDVKM. J was trimmed by 4 bases and V by 4 bases; bases with no gene match: 15. The CDR3 consists of 19 residues. CDR3 nucleotides: TGTGCCAGCAGTTCTGTTTTCCGGACAGGGATTTCTTATAATTCACCCCTCCACTTT. Protein product: CASSSVFRTGISYNSPLHF.

This chain uses TRBV12-3 or TRBV12-4 with TRBJ1-1, with D possibly TRBD1 on 5 matching bases. V lost 3 bases, J lost 6 bases, and 8 bases lay in between. The CDR3 length is 12 residues. The CDR3 is CASSFGGAEAFF. CDR3 nucleotides: TGTGCCAGCAGTTTCGGGGGGGCTGAAGCTTTCTTT.

In this sample, this clone turned up many times. The V call is TRBV7-2, the J call TRBJ1-5, with a possible D match to TRBD1 (5 bases). CDR1 SGHTA and CDR2 FQGNSA come from the germline V gene. Trimming removed 2 bases at V and 3 bases at J, with 14 bases between. The CDR3 consists of 16 residues. The CDR3 nucleotides are TGTGCCAGCAGCTTATACGCACGGGGGTTCAATCAGCCCCAGCATTTT. Translating gives CASSLYARGFNQPQHF.

The J gene is TRBJ1-1, the V gene TRBV15; D remains ambiguous. This CDR3 has 16 residues. In germline, CDR1 is LNHNV, CDR2 YYDKDF (reference sequence). V lost 0 bases, J lost 5 bases, and 16 bases lay in between. CDR3 DNA sequence: TGTGCCACCAGCAGAGATCTTCCCGGGGTCCGGACTGAAGCTTTCTTT. Residues: CATSRDLPGVRTEAFF. The complete variable domain, with remaining parts taken from reference TRBV15 and TRBJ1-1, reads DAMVIQNPRYQVTQFGKPVTLSCSQTLNHNVMYWYQQKSSQAPKLLFHYYDKDFNNEADTPDNFQSRRPNTSFCFLDIRSPGLGDTAMYLCATSRDLPGVRTEAFFGQGTRLTVV.

V is TRBV6-2 or TRBV6-3 and J is TRBJ1-6; 7 bases fit TRBD1. The germline gives CDR1 MNHEY, CDR2 SVGEGT. The CDR3 loop spans 17 amino acids. J gave up 9 bases and V 0 bases, and 11 bases lay outside the gene matches. The DNA of the CDR3 is TGTGCCAGCAGTTACTCCAGGACGGACAGGCCGGGTTCACCCCTCCACTTT. Translation gives CASSYSRTDRPGSPLHF.

The sample holds one count of this clone. The chain uses TRBV29-1 and TRBJ1-4, with 10 nucleotides matching TRBD1. The CDR3 has 15 amino acids. CDR1 is SQVTM, CDR2 ANQGSEA, per germline. V shed 0 bases, J shed 8 bases, and the junction held 6 bases outside the gene matches. CDR3 DNA: TGCAGCGTTGAAGATCGGACAGGGGGGCACGAAAAACTGTTTTTT. Amino acid sequence: CSVEDRTGGHEKLFF.

The chain has TRBV4-2 and TRBJ2-5; 8 bases line up with TRBD2. The V segment lost 0 bases and the J segment 3 bases; nucleotides outside the gene matches: 21. The CDR3 is 21 residues long. Per the germline V gene, CDR1 is LGHNA and CDR2 is YNFKEQ. In DNA form, the CDR3 reads TGTGCCAGCAGCCAAGATGGGGCCTACTTCGCTGGTGCGGGGGGCAAAGAGACCCAGTACTTC. This codes for CASSQDGAYFAGAGGKETQYF.

This clone has a handful of counts. The gene calls are TRBV5-4 and TRBJ1-2, with no clear D. From germline, CDR1 is SGHNT and CDR2 YYREEE (reference sequence). This CDR3 contains 13 residues. V gave up 1 base and J gave up 4 bases, with 8 bases separating them. The CDR3 DNA reads as TGTGCCAGCAGCTTGCGGGGAGGCTATGGCTACACCTTC. It codes for CASSLRGGYGYTF.

The chain has TRBV2 and TRBJ2-1; no definite D call. This CDR3 spans 13 amino acids. The V end was cut by 5 bases, the J end by 0 bases, with 5 bases between. Germline CDR1 SNHLY, CDR2 FYNNEI. CDR3 DNA sequence: TGTGCCAGCAGTTACACCTCCTACAATGAGCAGTTCTTC. This gives the protein CASSYTSYNEQFF.

V is TRBV19 and J is TRBJ2-2; 7 bases line up with TRBD1. V lost 1 base and J lost 3; bases outside the gene matches: 8. The CDR3 sequence is 17 residues long. Germline V lookup: CDR1 LNHDA, CDR2 SQIVND (reference sequence). CDR3 nucleotides: TGTGCCAGTAGTATAGCAGGAAGGGGGCTCGACACCGGGGAGCTGTTTTTT. Protein: CASSIAGRGLDTGELFF.

This clone was observed once. The gene calls are TRBV18 and TRBJ2-1; no clear D gene. This CDR3 has 12 amino acids. V was trimmed by 3 bases and J by 12 bases, leaving 12 bases between them. Germline V CDR1 and CDR2: KGHSH, LQKENI. CDR3 nucleotide sequence: TGTGCCAGCTCACCTTCTAAAGATGGGCAGTTCTTC. This translates into CASSPSKDGQFF. Looking up the rest from reference TRBV18 and TRBJ2-1 gives the full variable domain: NAGVMQNPRHLVRRRGQEARLRCSPMKGHSHVYWYRQLPEEGLKFMVYLQKENIIDESGMPKERFSAEFPKEGPSILRIQQVVRGDSAAYFCASSPSKDGQFFGPGTRLTVL.

In this sample, this clone turned up a few times. The rearrangement joins TRBV6-2 or TRBV6-3 to TRBJ2-4, with no clear D. Trimming took 2 bases from V and 0 from J, leaving 8 bases between them. In germline, CDR1 is MNHEY, CDR2 SVGEGT. The CDR3 sequence is 15 residues long. The CDR3 spells CASSYDNRAKNIQYF. The DNA of the CDR3 is TGTGCCAGCAGTTACGACAATAGAGCCAAAAACATTCAGTACTTC.

The chain joins TRBV3-1 (or the pseudogene TRBV3-2) to TRBJ2-2; 9 nucleotides match TRBD2. With 6 bases clipped from V and 0 bases from J, the junction kept 8 bases outside the gene matches. The length of the CDR3 is 17 residues. CDR1 is LGHDT, CDR2 YNNKEL, per germline (reference sequence). This CDR3 is CASRRGGAVSNTGELFF. Here the CDR3 DNA reads TGTGCCAGCAGACGCGGGGGGGCCGTTTCGAACACCGGGGAGCTGTTTTTT.

This clone was observed once. The V and J genes are TRBV6-5 and TRBJ1-3, with D maybe TRBD1 (6 bases). This CDR3 has 15 residues. V shed 8 bases and J shed 4 bases, with 18 bases lying between them. Germline V lookup: CDR1 MNHEY, CDR2 SVGAGI. The CDR3 sequence: CASRPHDRPGNTIYF. The CDR3 coding sequence is TGTGCCAGCCGTCCGCATGACAGGCCAGGAAACACCATATATTTT.

CDR3 DNA sequence: TGTGCCAGCAGCTTCTCCCCTGGACAGACGAACACTGAAGCTTTCTTT. This gives the protein CASSFSPGQTNTEAFF. J is TRBJ1-1 and V is TRBV7-8, with D maybe TRBD1 (6 bases). In germline, CDR1 is SGHVS, CDR2 FQNEAQ. V lost 3 bases and J 1 base, leaving 15 bases between the germline ends. The CDR3 is made up of 16 amino acids.

The chain links TRBV19 to TRBJ2-7, with D possibly TRBD1 on 6 matching bases. Germline CDR1 and CDR2: LNHDA and SQIVND (reference sequence). V gave up 6 bases and J gave up 1 base, with 16 bases separating them. CDR3 size: 15 residues. CDR3 residues: CASSPLRDKSYEQYF. The CDR3 nucleotides are TGTGCCAGTAGCCCACTCCGGGACAAGTCCTACGAGCAGTACTTC.